This T cell receptor beta chain comes out of a study of beta chain features in type 1 diabetes. Expressed TCRB transcripts were sequenced because the entire RNA isolate underwent reverse transcription. Clones were sequenced by immunoSEQ multiplex PCR, and TCRdb holds only the in-frame ones, with some missing. The profile shows about 370,000 clones, over 8.5% of them singletons. Each donor gave one heparinised blood draw averaging around 0.12 L. Comments on this clone: As yet, its antigen is unknown.

Findings and caveats of the study: Shortening that was moderate but significant affected the TCRB CDR3s of Type 1 diabetes patients in all four CD4+ subsets.

The receptor was isolated from a young man with type 1 diabetes. The sample was central memory CD4+ T cells from blood.

For the CDR3, the DNA is TGTGCCAGCAGTGACGAGACGACAGGGAGGGGCGGCTACACCTTC. This sequence encodes CASSDETTGRGGYTF. The J gene is TRBJ1-2, the V gene TRBV6-1; 7 bases are a match to TRBD1. Germline CDR1 reads MNHNS; CDR2 reads SASEGT. This CDR3 region has 15 residues. V shed 3 bases and J 8 bases; nucleotides not matched to a gene: 12.